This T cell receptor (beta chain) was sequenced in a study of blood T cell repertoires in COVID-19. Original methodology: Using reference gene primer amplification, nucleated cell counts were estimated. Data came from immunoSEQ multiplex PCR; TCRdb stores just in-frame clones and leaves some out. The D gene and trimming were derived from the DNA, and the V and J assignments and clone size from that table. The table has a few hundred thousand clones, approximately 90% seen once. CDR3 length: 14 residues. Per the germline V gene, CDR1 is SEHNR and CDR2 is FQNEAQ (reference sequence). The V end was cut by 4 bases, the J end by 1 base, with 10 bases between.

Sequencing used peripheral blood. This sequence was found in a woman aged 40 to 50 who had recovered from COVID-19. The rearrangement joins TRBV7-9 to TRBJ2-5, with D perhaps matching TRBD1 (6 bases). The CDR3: CASSYGTLQETQYF. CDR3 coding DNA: TGTGCCAGCAGCTACGGGACACTCCAAGAGACCCAGTACTTC.